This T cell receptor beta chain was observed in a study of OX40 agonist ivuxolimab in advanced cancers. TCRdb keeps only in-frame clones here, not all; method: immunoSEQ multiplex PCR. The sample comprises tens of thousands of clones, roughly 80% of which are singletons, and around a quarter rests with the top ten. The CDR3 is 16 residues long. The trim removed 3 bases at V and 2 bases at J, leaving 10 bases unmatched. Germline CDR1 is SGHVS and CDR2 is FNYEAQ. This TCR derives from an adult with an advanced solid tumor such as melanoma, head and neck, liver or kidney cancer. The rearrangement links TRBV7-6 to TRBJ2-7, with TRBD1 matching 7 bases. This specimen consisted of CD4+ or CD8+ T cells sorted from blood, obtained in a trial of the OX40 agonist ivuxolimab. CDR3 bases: TGTGCCAGCAGCTTCTCAACCCGTACAGGGGCCTACGAGCAGTACTTC. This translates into CASSFSTRTGAYEQYF.